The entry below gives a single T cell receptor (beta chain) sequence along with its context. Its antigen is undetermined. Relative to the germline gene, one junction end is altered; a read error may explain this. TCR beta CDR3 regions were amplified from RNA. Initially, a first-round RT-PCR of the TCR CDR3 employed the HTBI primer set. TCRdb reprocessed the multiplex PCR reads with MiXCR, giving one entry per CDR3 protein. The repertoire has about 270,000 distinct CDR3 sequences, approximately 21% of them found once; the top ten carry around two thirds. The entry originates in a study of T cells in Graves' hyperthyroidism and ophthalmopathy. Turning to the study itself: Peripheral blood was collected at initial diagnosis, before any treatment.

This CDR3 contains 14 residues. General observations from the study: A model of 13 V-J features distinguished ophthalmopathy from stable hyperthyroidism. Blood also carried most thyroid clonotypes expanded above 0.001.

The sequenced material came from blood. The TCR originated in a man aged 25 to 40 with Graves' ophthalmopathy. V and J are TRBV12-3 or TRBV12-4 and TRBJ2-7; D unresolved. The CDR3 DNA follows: TGTGGCAGCAGTTTTTCAGTCCCGCCCTACGAGCAGTACTTC. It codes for CGSSFSVPPYEQYF.